This T cell receptor (beta chain) was recovered during a study of blood T cell repertoires in COVID-19. Whole-study context: Some COVID-19 samples were acute and others convalescent; all came from the United States, Italy and Spain. T cells, B-cell-depleted T cells, or PBMCs provided the cDNA or gDNA that served as material.

The sample holds many counts of this clone. Measured with immunoSEQ multiplex PCR; TCRdb has only the in-frame clones, and not every one. Here the sample spans hundreds of thousands of clones, 83% being singletons. This receptor was taken from a woman between 45 and 65 years old who had recovered from COVID-19. The source material was peripheral blood.

CDR3 residues: CASSVRGRSYTGELFF. CDR3 in DNA: TGTGCCAGCAGTGTAAGGGGTCGCTCGTACACCGGGGAGCTGTTTTTT. The V and J genes are TRBV2 and TRBJ2-2; maybe TRBD1 (5 bases). Germline-derived CDR1 and CDR2 are SNHLY and FYNNEI. V was trimmed by 4 bases and J by 3 bases, leaving 15 bases between them. This CDR3 spans 16 amino acids.